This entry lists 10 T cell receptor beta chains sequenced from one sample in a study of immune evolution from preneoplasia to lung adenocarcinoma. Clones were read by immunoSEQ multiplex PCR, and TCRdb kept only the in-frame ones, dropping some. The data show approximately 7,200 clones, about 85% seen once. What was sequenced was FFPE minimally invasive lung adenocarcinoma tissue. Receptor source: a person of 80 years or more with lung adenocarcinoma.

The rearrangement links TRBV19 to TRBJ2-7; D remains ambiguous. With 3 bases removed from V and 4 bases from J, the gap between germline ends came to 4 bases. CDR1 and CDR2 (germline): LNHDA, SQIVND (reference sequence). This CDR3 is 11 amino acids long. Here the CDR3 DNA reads TGTGCCAGTAGTATGGGTTACGAGCAGTACTTC. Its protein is CASSMGYEQYF.

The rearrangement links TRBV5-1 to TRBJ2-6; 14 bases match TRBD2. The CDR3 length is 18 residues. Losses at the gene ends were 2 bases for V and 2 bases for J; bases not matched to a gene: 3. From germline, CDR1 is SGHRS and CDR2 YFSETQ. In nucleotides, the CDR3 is TGCGCCAGCAGCTTTCCGGGACTAGCGGGAGCTGGGGCCAACGTCCTGACTTTC. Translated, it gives CASSFPGLAGAGANVLTF.

CDR3 nucleotide sequence: TGTGCCAGCAGCCTCCCTCTCCCGGGGCTGCTCCAAGAGACCCAGTACTTC. Amino acids: CASSLPLPGLLQETQYF. The chain is built from TRBV11-3 and TRBJ2-5; the D call may be TRBD1 or TRBD2 (5 bases each). Germline assignment: CDR1 SGHNT and CDR2 YENEEA. Trimming shortened V by 5 bases and J by 1 base, and 20 bases separated the two germline ends. The CDR3 covers 17 residues.

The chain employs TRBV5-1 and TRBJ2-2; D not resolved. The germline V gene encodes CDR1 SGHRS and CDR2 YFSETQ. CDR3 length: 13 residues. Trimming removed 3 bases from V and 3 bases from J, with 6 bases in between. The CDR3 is CASSSRDTGELFF. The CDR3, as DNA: TGCGCCAGCAGCTCACGGGACACCGGGGAGCTGTTTTTT. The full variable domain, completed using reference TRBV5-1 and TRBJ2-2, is KAGVTQTPRYLIKTRGQQVTLSCSPISGHRSVSWYQQTPGQGLQFLFEYFSETQRNKGNFPGRFSGRQFSNSRSEMNVSTLELGDSALYLCASSSRDTGELFFGEGSRLTVL.

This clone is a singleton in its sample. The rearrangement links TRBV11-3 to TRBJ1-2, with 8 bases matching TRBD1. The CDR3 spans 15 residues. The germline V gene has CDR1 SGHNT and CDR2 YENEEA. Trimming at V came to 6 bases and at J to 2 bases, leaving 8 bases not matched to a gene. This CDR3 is CASSLTGGANYGYTF. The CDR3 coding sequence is TGTGCCAGCAGTTTAACAGGGGGAGCGAACTATGGCTACACCTTC.

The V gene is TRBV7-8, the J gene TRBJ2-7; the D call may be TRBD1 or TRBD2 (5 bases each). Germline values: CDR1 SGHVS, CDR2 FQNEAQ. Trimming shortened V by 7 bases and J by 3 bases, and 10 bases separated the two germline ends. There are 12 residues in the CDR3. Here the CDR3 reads CASTPGRYEQYF. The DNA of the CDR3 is TGTGCCAGCACCCCGGGGCGCTACGAGCAGTACTTC.

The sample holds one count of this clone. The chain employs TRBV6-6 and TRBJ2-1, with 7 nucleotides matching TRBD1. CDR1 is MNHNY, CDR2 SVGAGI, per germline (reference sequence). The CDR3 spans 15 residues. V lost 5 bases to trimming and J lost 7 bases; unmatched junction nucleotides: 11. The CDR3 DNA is TGTGCCAGCAGTATCGGTAAGGGGGCGCGGAATGAGCAGTTCTTC. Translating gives CASSIGKGARNEQFF.

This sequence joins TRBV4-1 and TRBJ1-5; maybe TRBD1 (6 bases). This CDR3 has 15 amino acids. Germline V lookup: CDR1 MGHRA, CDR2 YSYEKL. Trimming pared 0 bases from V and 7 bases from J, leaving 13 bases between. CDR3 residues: CASSQDSGGGQPQHF. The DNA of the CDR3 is TGCGCCAGCAGCCAAGATTCGGGTGGGGGCCAGCCCCAGCATTTT.

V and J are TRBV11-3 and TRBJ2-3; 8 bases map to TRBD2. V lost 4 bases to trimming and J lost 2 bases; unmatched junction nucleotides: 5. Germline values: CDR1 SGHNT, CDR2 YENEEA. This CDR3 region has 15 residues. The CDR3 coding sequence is TGTGCCAGCAGCTGGATAGCGGGATTCACAGATACGCAGTATTTT. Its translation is CASSWIAGFTDTQYF.

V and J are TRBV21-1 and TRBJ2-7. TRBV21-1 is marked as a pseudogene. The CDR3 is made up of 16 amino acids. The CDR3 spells CASSKELTTGPYEQYF. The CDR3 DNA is TGTGCCAGCAGCAAAGAGCTTACTACGGGGCCCTACGAGCAGTACTTC.